This section outlines one T cell receptor (beta chain) sequence together with its context. The antigen is undetermined. The data originate from a study of T cell responses to AZD1222 COVID-19 vaccine. Background on the study: Second-dose intervals of approximately 4 or approximately 12 weeks were pooled. General observations from the study: Repertoire collection took place solely once the T cell response had peaked. Spike was spanned by vaccine-associated CD4 TCRs, with dominance at 160-218 and 743-854.

Clones were read by immunoSEQ multiplex PCR, and TCRdb kept only the in-frame ones, dropping some. Found here are about 120,000 clones, about 89% of them singletons; the top ten hold about 1.6%. There are 14 residues in the CDR3. The V and J ends lost 0 bases and 1 base respectively, with 6 bases between them. Germline CDR1 reads LNHNV; CDR2 reads YYDKDF (reference sequence). The J gene is TRBJ1-1, the V gene TRBV15, with D hard to call. The receptor was isolated from an adult in good health. Sequenced material: peripheral blood, taken on day 0 of AZD1222 vaccination. CDR3 sequence (DNA): TGTGCCACCAGCAGAGATCAGGCGAACACTGAAGCTTTCTTT. It is translated as CATSRDQANTEAFF.